A single sample gave rise to the 17 T cell receptor beta chains below, sequenced in a study of blood T cell repertoires in COVID-19. Generated by immunoSEQ multiplex PCR, the TCRdb table keeps only in-frame clones and is missing some. The sample consists of 150,000 to 200,000 clones, under 85% of them appearing once. Sequencing used PBMCs or T cells enriched from blood (not recorded which). The source of these receptors is a man aged 45-65 years who had recovered from COVID-19.

V usage is TRBV9 and J usage is TRBJ2-5, with 7 bases matching TRBD2. The CDR3 runs to 15 residues. The germline V gene encodes CDR1 SGDLS and CDR2 YYNGEE. Trimming took 0 bases from V and 5 from J; bases not matched to a gene: 7. The CDR3 sequence is CASSVGPTSWETQYF. CDR3 nucleotides: TGTGCCAGCAGCGTAGGCCCGACTAGCTGGGAGACCCAGTACTTC.

V gene TRBV9 combines with J gene TRBJ1-5; TRBD1 agrees at 8 bases. Trimming removed 4 bases from V and 5 bases from J; junction bases left unmatched: 8. The CDR3 loop spans 15 amino acids. CDR1 and CDR2 from the germline V gene are SGDLS and YYNGEE. CDR3 in DNA: TGTGCCAGCAGCCGCGGCGCAGGGGGCTATCAGCCCCAGCATTTT. As protein: CASSRGAGGYQPQHF. The full variable domain, its missing parts supplied by reference TRBV9 and TRBJ1-5, is DSGVTQTPKHLITATGQRVTLRCSPRSGDLSVYWYQQSLDQGLQFLIQYYNGEERAKGNILERFSAQQFPDLHSELNLSSLELGDSALYFCASSRGAGGYQPQHFGDGTRLSIL.

Points on this clone: Other DNA sequences in the same sample also yield this CDR3. The rearrangement joins TRBV20-1 to TRBJ1-5; tentative D call: TRBD1 (5 bases). V gave up 3 bases and J gave up 5 bases, with 11 bases separating them. CDR1 DFQATT and CDR2 SNEGSKA come from the germline V gene (reference sequence). This CDR3 has 13 residues. The CDR3 loop reads CSASRGGDQPQHF. In DNA, the CDR3 is TGCAGTGCTAGTAGGGGAGGAGATCAGCCCCAGCATTTT.

The table lists this clone with a few counts. In the same sample, other DNA sequences code for this CDR3. The CDR3 DNA sequence: TGTGCCAGTAGTATGGTCGGGGGAGGGTCTGAAGCTTTCTTT. It translates to CASSMVGGGSEAFF. The V and J genes are TRBV19 and TRBJ1-1, with a tentative D call TRBD1 (5 bases). The CDR3 consists of 14 residues. The V gene's germline CDR1 is LNHDA and CDR2 SQIVND (reference sequence). V lost 3 bases and J lost 6, with 14 bases in between.

The chain links TRBV6-4 to TRBJ1-2, with 11 bases that match TRBD1. Trimming at V came to 5 bases and at J to 8 bases, leaving 10 bases not matched to a gene. The CDR3 is 15 amino acids. Germline lookup yields CDR1 MRHNA and CDR2 SNTAGT. CDR3 region: CASSSGTGGLEGYTF. Written as DNA, the CDR3 is TGTGCCAGCAGTTCCGGGACAGGGGGTCTAGAGGGCTACACCTTC.

The rearrangement links TRBV5-1 to TRBJ1-6; 8 bases are shared with TRBD1. Trimming took 0 bases from V and 9 from J; bases not matched to a gene: 5. This CDR3 region has 15 residues. Looked up from germline, CDR1 is SGHRS and CDR2 is YFSETQ. The CDR3, as DNA: TGCGCCAGCAGCTTGGGTTCAGGGGGCGGTTCACCCCTCCACTTT. Translation: CASSLGSGGGSPLHF.

The genes are TRBV5-1 and TRBJ2-4, with TRBD2 identical over 7 bases. The CDR3 sequence is 17 residues long. Trimming at V came to 3 bases and at J to 7 bases, leaving 16 bases not matched to a gene. Germline V CDR1 and CDR2: SGHRS, YFSETQ. The CDR3 coding sequence is TGCGCCAGCAGCTGGGGAGGGACGGGAGCCCGGGGGAACATTCAGTACTTC. This sequence encodes CASSWGGTGARGNIQYF.

This chain connects TRBV4-3 to TRBJ2-7; D not resolved. V shed 0 bases and J shed 0 bases, with 12 bases lying between them. The CDR3 consists of 16 residues. Germline CDR1 LGHNA, CDR2 YSLEER. The CDR3 reads CASSQDGRPNSYEQYF. DNA for the CDR3: TGCGCCAGCAGCCAAGATGGCAGGCCAAACTCCTACGAGCAGTACTTC.

The CDR3 DNA reads as TGTGCCATCAGTGAGGTAATGACCCAGGGGCAGTTCTTC. It encodes CAISEVMTQGQFF. This rearrangement joins TRBV10-3 to TRBJ2-1; D is perhaps TRBD1 (5 bases). The CDR3 consists of 13 residues. Per the germline V gene, CDR1 is ENHRY and CDR2 is SYGVKD. V dropped 2 bases and J dropped 12 bases, with 14 bases sitting between them.

Details on this clone: At the DNA level, this CDR3 is encoded by other sequences in the same sample as well. The V gene is TRBV7-9, the J gene TRBJ1-2; D is undetermined. V dropped 0 bases and J dropped 2 bases, with 7 bases sitting between them. The CDR3 spans 14 residues. CDR1 is SEHNR, CDR2 FQNEAQ, per germline (reference sequence). Here the CDR3 reads CASSLAPGNYGYTF. CDR3 coding DNA: TGTGCCAGCAGCTTAGCGCCAGGAAACTATGGCTACACCTTC. Supplemented by reference TRBV7-9 and TRBJ1-2, the full variable domain reads DTGVSQNPRHKITKRGQNVTFRCDPISEHNRLYWYRQTLGQGPEFLTYFQNEAQLEKSRLLSDRFSAERPKGSFSTLEIQRTEQGDSAMYLCASSLAPGNYGYTFGSGTRLTVV.

This clone was seen more than once but under ten times. The V gene is TRBV5-6, the J gene TRBJ1-2, with D perhaps matching TRBD1 (5 bases). This CDR3 has 15 residues. In germline, CDR1 is SGHDT, CDR2 YYEEEE. Trimming removed 0 bases at V and 3 bases at J, with 12 bases between. This chain's CDR3 is CASSLASGVDYGYTF. DNA for the CDR3: TGTGCCAGCAGCTTGGCATCGGGGGTTGACTATGGCTACACCTTC.

The rearrangement links TRBV4-1 to TRBJ2-2, with a tentative D call TRBD2 (7 bases). V was trimmed by 1 base and J by 3 bases, leaving 18 bases between them. Germline V gene sequence: CDR1 MGHRA, CDR2 YSYEKL. There are 18 residues in the CDR3. This CDR3 reads CASSQGRGRDGDTGELFF. For the CDR3, the DNA is TGCGCCAGCAGCCAAGGGCGGGGGCGCGACGGGGACACCGGGGAGCTGTTTTTT.

The count of this clone is one. The gene calls are TRBV11-2 and TRBJ1-1, with 10 bases that match TRBD1. The CDR3 runs to 15 residues. Germline CDR1 SGHAT, CDR2 FQNNGV. The trim removed 3 bases at V and 5 bases at J, leaving 6 bases unmatched. CDR3 coding DNA: TGTGCCAGCAGCTTGTCGGGACAGGGGATGACTGAAGCTTTCTTT. It translates to CASSLSGQGMTEAFF.

The chain carries TRBV6-5 and TRBJ1-2; the D gene is possibly TRBD1 (5 bases). This CDR3 region has 14 residues. V gave up 6 bases and J gave up 3 bases, with 14 bases separating them. In germline, CDR1 is MNHEY, CDR2 SVGAGI. The CDR3 reads CASSLGEGDYGYTF. DNA for the CDR3: TGTGCCAGCAGCCTGGGGGAGGGAGACTATGGCTACACCTTC.

This rearrangement joins TRBV7-9 to TRBJ2-5; TRBD1 agrees at 8 bases. The junction had 4 bases not matched to a gene; V was cut back by 4 bases and J by 3 bases. The CDR3 is 14 residues long. Per the germline V gene, CDR1 is SEHNR and CDR2 is FQNEAQ (reference sequence). CDR3 DNA sequence: TGTGCCAGCAGCTCCCGACAGGGGAAAGAGACCCAGTACTTC. Translated, it gives CASSSRQGKETQYF.

V gene TRBV5-1 combines with J gene TRBJ1-3; tentatively, D is TRBD1 (5 bases). This CDR3 comprises 14 residues. With 5 bases removed from V and 8 bases from J, the gap between germline ends came to 17 bases. CDR1 and CDR2 from the germline V gene are SGHRS and YFSETQ. This CDR3 is CASRTQQGEDTIYF. DNA for the CDR3: TGCGCCAGCAGGACCCAGCAGGGTGAGGACACCATATATTTT.

The rearrangement joins TRBV10-3 to TRBJ2-3, with 7 bases fitting TRBD2. This CDR3 has 17 residues. The V gene end was trimmed by 0 bases and the J gene end by 4 bases; junction bases not matched to a gene: 10. From germline, CDR1 is ENHRY and CDR2 SYGVKD. The CDR3 coding sequence is TGTGCCATCAGTGAGTCCTCCGGGGGGAGTTACGCAGATACGCAGTATTTT. Encoded protein: CAISESSGGSYADTQYF.